Listed here are 19 T cell receptor beta chains from one sample, sequenced in a study of technical replicates of blood from a few donors. The assay was immunoSEQ multiplex PCR, and TCRdb's table has in-frame clones only and misses some. Of 85,000 to 100,000 clones listed, 95% are singletons. Sequencing used T cells isolated from PBMCs. These TCRs come from a human donor in good health.

V is TRBV7-2 and J is TRBJ1-1; weak D call: TRBD1 (5 bases). Germline V lookup: CDR1 SGHTA, CDR2 FQGNSA. This CDR3 comprises 15 residues. The V and J ends lost 3 bases and 1 base respectively, with 12 bases between them. The CDR3 DNA is TGTGCCAGCAGCTTTGCCCGAGGACAGAACACTGAAGCTTTCTTT. Residues: CASSFARGQNTEAFF.

The chain has TRBV29-1 and TRBJ2-7; 13 bases map to TRBD2. Germline V gives CDR1 SQVTM, CDR2 ANQGSEA. The CDR3 covers 14 residues. V gave up 5 bases and J gave up 4 bases; unmatched junction bases: 5. The CDR3 sequence is CSVYRLAGGYEQYF. The CDR3 nucleotides are TGCAGCGTTTACCGACTAGCGGGGGGATACGAGCAGTACTTC.

The V and J genes are TRBV7-3 and TRBJ2-1; 14 bases match TRBD2. The junction had 6 bases not matched to a gene; V was cut back by 1 base and J by 7 bases. Germline CDR1 and CDR2: SGHTA and FQGTGA. The CDR3 loop spans 17 amino acids. The CDR3 nucleotides are TGTGCCAGCAGCTTAAGGACGACTAGCGGGGGGGAGAATGAGCAGTTCTTC. Translation: CASSLRTTSGGENEQFF.

CDR3 sequence: CASSFNRATNQPQHF. The CDR3 coding sequence is TGTGCCAGCAGTTTTAACAGGGCTACCAATCAGCCCCAGCATTTT. The chain carries TRBV28 and TRBJ1-5; perhaps TRBD1 as D (6 bases). CDR1 and CDR2 from the germline V gene are MDHEN and SYDVKM. V shed 3 bases and J shed 3 bases, with 12 bases lying between them. This CDR3 has 15 residues.

The chain carries TRBV4-1 and TRBJ1-2; D is possibly TRBD1 (5 bases). V gave up 3 bases and J gave up 4 bases, with 12 bases separating them. Germline CDR1 is MGHRA and CDR2 is YSYEKL. CDR3 length: 14 amino acids. In DNA form, the CDR3 reads TGCGCCAGCAGCCACGGGGGTTCTTCCTATGGCTACACCTTC. It is translated as CASSHGGSSYGYTF.

This clone was detected once. At one end the junction does not follow the germline gene, possibly because of a read error. The chain is built from TRBV14 and TRBJ1-1, with a tentative D call TRBD1 (6 bases). Germline-derived CDR1 and CDR2 are SGHDN and FVKESK. There are 13 residues in the CDR3. This CDR3 is CASSQSLPGAKEF. The CDR3 DNA is TGTGCCAGCAGCCAATCGTTGCCAGGGGCCAAAGAATTT.

V and J are TRBV6-5 and TRBJ2-3, with D maybe TRBD2 (6 bases). V shed 0 bases and J shed 2 bases, with 9 bases lying between them. The CDR3 consists of 15 residues. Per the germline V gene, CDR1 is MNHEY and CDR2 is SVGAGI. Here the CDR3 reads CASSYSAGYTDTQYF. The CDR3 nucleotides are TGTGCCAGCAGTTACTCTGCGGGGTACACAGATACGCAGTATTTT.

The chain uses TRBV28 and TRBJ2-3; D not resolved. V gave up 4 bases and J gave up 6 bases, with 11 bases separating them. The germline gives CDR1 MDHEN, CDR2 SYDVKM. The CDR3 length is 13 residues. The chain's CDR3 is CASSYFARDTQYF. CDR3 bases: TGTGCCAGCAGTTATTTCGCCAGGGATACGCAGTATTTT.

The rearrangement links TRBV7-9 to TRBJ2-7, with 8 positions matching TRBD2. In germline, CDR1 is SEHNR, CDR2 FQNEAQ (reference sequence). This CDR3 has 15 residues. After removal of 5 bases from V and 2 bases from J, the junction contained 8 bases not matched to a gene. CDR3: CASSLEMREAYEQYF. The CDR3 region has the DNA TGTGCCAGCAGCCTAGAAATGCGGGAGGCCTACGAGCAGTACTTC.

The chain has TRBV6-1 and TRBJ2-2; the D is unclear. The V gene lost 0 bases and the J gene lost 6 bases, with 8 bases spanning the gap. Per germline, CDR1 MNHNS and CDR2 SASEGT. This CDR3 region has 14 residues. CDR3 in amino acids: CASSEAVRAGELFF. The CDR3 DNA follows: TGTGCCAGCAGTGAAGCTGTCCGTGCCGGGGAGCTGTTTTTT.

In nucleotides, the CDR3 is TGTGCCAGCAGCTCTCAGGCGGGGGGCACAGATACGCAGTATTTT. Translating gives CASSSQAGGTDTQYF. The chain recombines TRBV9 with TRBJ2-3, with 7 positions matching TRBD2. Germline loops: CDR1 SGDLS, CDR2 YYNGEE. V was clipped by 4 bases and J by 1 base; unmatched bases: 6. This CDR3 region has 15 residues.

The chain couples TRBV4-1 to TRBJ2-5, with 11 bases fitting TRBD2. The CDR3 runs to 19 residues. V was clipped by 4 bases and J by 2 bases; unmatched bases: 15. Germline lookup yields CDR1 MGHRA and CDR2 YSYEKL. The chain's CDR3 is CASSPSTGTSGVEQETQYF. CDR3 bases: TGCGCCAGCAGCCCAAGCACCGGGACTAGCGGTGTCGAGCAAGAGACCCAGTACTTC.

The chain recombines TRBV7-9 with TRBJ2-2; 7 positions agree with TRBD1. V was pared by 6 bases and J by 5 bases, with 0 bases of the junction left unmatched. Per germline, CDR1 SEHNR and CDR2 FQNEAQ (reference sequence). This CDR3 has 12 residues. In DNA, the CDR3 is TGTGCCAGCAGACAGGGGACCGGGGAGCTGTTTTTT. The encoded protein is CASRQGTGELFF.

The rearrangement joins TRBV21-1 to TRBJ1-3. TRBV21-1 is tagged as a pseudogene. This CDR3 is built from 18 residues. CDR3 amino acids: CASSPRAGGKFSGNTIYF. As DNA, the CDR3 is TGTGCCAGCAGCCCACGGGCCGGGGGGAAATTCTCTGGAAACACCATATATTTT.

The gene calls are TRBV27 and TRBJ1-1; D remains unclear. The CDR3 runs 18 residues. Trimming left V 4 bases short and J 4 bases short, with 25 bases between. Germline V gene sequence: CDR1 MNHEY, CDR2 SMNVEV (reference sequence). In DNA, the CDR3 is TGTGCCAGCAGTTCCCTAGCCTCTACCCAAGATCTGAGCACTGAAGCTTTCTTT. Its translation: CASSSLASTQDLSTEAFF.

The V and J genes are TRBV28 and TRBJ2-5; 11 bases match TRBD2. The germline V gene encodes CDR1 MDHEN and CDR2 SYDVKM. This CDR3 has 15 residues. V shed 5 bases and J 3 bases; nucleotides not matched to a gene: 5. The CDR3 DNA is TGTGCCAGCAGTACCCCGGGACTAGCGGAAGAGACCCAGTACTTC. Protein: CASSTPGLAEETQYF.

This clone has a single count. This chain connects TRBV7-9 to TRBJ1-4; no firm D call. The CDR3 consists of 14 residues. The germline gives CDR1 SEHNR, CDR2 FQNEAQ (reference sequence). V dropped 0 bases and J dropped 4 bases, with 6 bases sitting between them. The CDR3 reads CASSLATGNEKLFF. CDR3 coding DNA: TGTGCCAGCAGCTTAGCAACGGGTAATGAAAAACTGTTTTTT.

This clone is a singleton in its sample. This sequence joins TRBV7-9 and TRBJ1-3, with a possible D match to TRBD1 (5 bases). This CDR3 region has 16 residues. Germline CDR1 and CDR2: SEHNR and FQNEAQ (reference sequence). V lost 2 bases and J 4 bases, leaving 15 bases between the germline ends. CDR3 bases: TGTGCCAGCAGCTTAATTGGTGGGGCCGGAGGAAACACCATATATTTT. Translation: CASSLIGGAGGNTIYF. Looking up the rest from reference TRBV7-9 and TRBJ1-3 gives the full variable domain: DTGVSQNPRHKITKRGQNVTFRCDPISEHNRLYWYRQTLGQGPEFLTYFQNEAQLEKSRLLSDRFSAERPKGSFSTLEIQRTEQGDSAMYLCASSLIGGAGGNTIYFGEGSWLTVV.

This chain links TRBV18 with TRBJ2-4; 11 bases match TRBD2. Germline CDR1 and CDR2: KGHSH and LQKENI. Losses at the gene ends were 1 base for V and 4 bases for J; bases not matched to a gene: 3. CDR3 length: 16 amino acids. The CDR3 sequence: CASSPLGLAEKNIQYF. Written as DNA, the CDR3 is TGTGCCAGCTCACCACTGGGACTAGCGGAAAAAAACATTCAGTACTTC.